The rows below give T cell receptor beta chains drawn from one sample of a study of beta chain features in type 1 diabetes. Generated by immunoSEQ multiplex PCR, the TCRdb table keeps only in-frame clones and is missing some. The sample records nearly 250,000 clones, 14% being singletons. The sample comprised naive CD4+ T cells from blood. The receptors come from a middle-aged woman in good health. Both conserved end residues are part of each CDR3. D genes are given only for firm matches. The size of a clone is reported for some rows only, either as once, few or many, or as a class for expanded clones.

TRBJ2-1 12 many TRBV29-1 . CSVNSQLNEQFF TGCAGCGTGAACTCACAGCTTAATGAGCAGTTCTTC
TRBJ2-1 15 many TRBV7-9 . CASSSLPDSYNEQFF TGTGCCAGCAGCTCCCTTCCGGACAGCTACAATGAGCAGTTCTTC
TRBJ1-1 14 . TRBV5-1 TRBD1 CASSVGTGETEAFF TGCGCCAGCAGCGTTGGGACAGGGGAAACTGAAGCTTTCTTT
TRBJ2-1 14 few TRBV6-5 . CASSSPLGAGEQFF TGTGCCAGCAGTTCCCCATTAGGGGCCGGCGAGCAGTTCTTC
TRBJ2-5 14 . TRBV5-4 . CASSLFANEETQYF TGTGCCAGCAGCTTATTTGCGAATGAAGAGACCCAGTACTTC
TRBJ2-3 14 . TRBV10-1 . CASSGTGRKDTQYF TGCGCCAGCAGTGGTACAGGGAGAAAAGATACGCAGTATTTT
TRBJ1-4 13 . TRBV7-9 . CASSFGFGEKLFF TGTGCCAGCAGCTTCGGGTTTGGGGAAAAACTGTTTTTT
TRBJ1-1 16 once TRBV19 TRBD1 CASSIPGGGMNTEAFF TGTGCCAGTAGTATCCCAGGGGGCGGAATGAACACTGAAGCTTTCTTT
TRBJ1-1 12 few TRBV6-5 . CASSRVNTEAFF TGTGCCAGCAGTCGGGTGAACACTGAAGCTTTCTTT
TRBJ2-3 18 few TRBV9 TRBD1 CASSPWAPQGAGTDTQYF TGTGCCAGCAGCCCCTGGGCCCCACAGGGGGCTGGAACAGATACGCAGTATTTT
TRBJ1-5 14 . TRBV19 . CASSIRGPNQPQHF TGTGCCAGTAGTATACGGGGTCCCAATCAGCCCCAGCATTTT
TRBJ1-5 14 . TRBV28 . CASVLGGVYQPQHF TGTGCCAGCGTCCTCGGGGGGGTTTATCAGCCCCAGCATTTT
TRBJ1-1 14 . TRBV5-4 . CASSRSTGSTEAFF TGTGCCAGCAGTAGATCCACAGGTTCAACTGAAGCTTTCTTT
TRBJ2-1 16 . TRBV5-5 . CASSLGLSQPEGEQFF TGTGCCAGCAGCTTAGGATTGTCTCAGCCCGAGGGTGAGCAGTTCTTC
TRBJ2-5 15 . TRBV2 TRBD2 CASQRTSGYQETQYF TGTGCCAGCCAACGGACTAGCGGGTACCAAGAGACCCAGTACTTC
TRBJ2-2 15 . TRBV9 . CASSWRDSVTGELFF TGTGCCAGCAGCTGGAGGGATTCGGTCACCGGGGAGCTGTTTTTT
TRBJ1-6 14 few TRBV6-5 TRBD1 CASSYGTGSSPLHF TGTGCCAGCAGTTACGGGACAGGGAGTTCACCCCTCCACTTT
TRBJ1-1 13 . TRBV5-4 . CASSFDARGEAFF TGTGCCAGCAGCTTCGACGCCCGAGGTGAAGCTTTCTTT
TRBJ1-2 15 few TRBV7-6 TRBD1 CASSPRDSFNYGYTF TGTGCCAGCAGCCCAAGGGACAGCTTCAACTATGGCTACACCTTC
TRBJ2-7 14 few TRBV28 TRBD1 CASSSGQGPYEQYF TGTGCCAGCAGTTCGGGACAGGGGCCCTACGAGCAGTACTTC
TRBJ1-1 17 . TRBV18 . CASSPLEFGQGHTEAFF TGTGCCAGCTCACCACTCGAATTTGGGCAGGGGCACACTGAAGCTTTCTTT
TRBJ2-2 18 few TRBV4-3 TRBD1 CASSRTLTGTANTGELFF TGCGCCAGCAGTCGGACTCTGACCGGGACAGCGAACACCGGGGAGCTGTTTTTT
TRBJ2-7 13 few TRBV12-5 . CASGQDRAYEQYF TGTGCTAGTGGCCAGGACAGAGCCTACGAGCAGTACTTC
TRBJ2-5 18 few TRBV7-2 TRBD1 CASSFPSSPWTGRETQYF TGTGCCAGCAGCTTTCCCTCCTCTCCCTGGACAGGGAGAGAGACCCAGTACTTC
TRBJ2-6 18 . TRBV5-1 . CASSSPWGDSSGANVLTF TGCGCCAGCAGCTCACCCTGGGGGGATAGCTCTGGGGCCAACGTCCTGACTTTC
TRBJ1-2 12 once TRBV6-5 TRBD1 CASSWTGVGYTF TGTGCCAGCAGTTGGACAGGGGTAGGCTACACCTTC
TRBJ1-5 14 few TRBV10-3 . CAISERGRGQPQHF TGTGCCATCAGTGAGAGGGGCCGAGGTCAGCCCCAGCATTTT
TRBJ1-5 17 . TRBV5-8 . CASSLVLVTADNQPQHF TGTGCCAGCAGCTTGGTATTGGTGACAGCCGACAATCAGCCCCAGCATTTT
TRBJ2-1 15 . TRBV21-1 . CASRWRDSDPNEQFF TGTGCCAGCAGATGGAGGGACTCGGACCCGAATGAGCAGTTCTTC
TRBJ1-6 11 . TRBV20-1 . CSALNRVALHF TGCAGTGCGCTTAATCGGGTGGCCCTCCACTTT
TRBJ1-2 16 . TRBV5-6 TRBD1 CASSSLPGQSFDGYTF TGTGCCAGCAGCTCTTTGCCGGGACAGAGTTTTGATGGCTACACCTTC
TRBJ1-1 14 . TRBV2 . CASSQTLLNTEAFF TGTGCCAGCAGCCAGACACTCTTGAACACTGAAGCTTTCTTT
TRBJ1-5 15 . TRBV29-1 TRBD1 CSVGLGQGGNQPQHF TGCAGCGTTGGGTTGGGACAGGGGGGCAATCAGCCCCAGCATTTT
TRBJ1-6 13 . TRBV11-2 . CASSFLFNSPLHF TGTGCCAGCAGCTTCTTGTTTAATTCACCCCTCCACTTT
TRBJ2-5 14 . TRBV5-1 . CASSLYREEETQYF TGCGCCAGCAGCTTGTACCGGGAAGAAGAGACCCAGTACTTC
TRBJ2-5 15 few TRBV10-3 TRBD1 CAISESTGQQETQYF TGTGCCATCAGTGAGTCTACGGGACAGCAAGAGACCCAGTACTTC
TRBJ2-7 14 . TRBV6-1 TRBD1 CASSPGQGLYEQYF TGTGCCAGCTCACCGGGACAGGGTCTCTACGAGCAGTACTTC